This T cell receptor (beta chain) originates from a study of immune evolution from preneoplasia to lung adenocarcinoma. Overall study results and limits: Normal lung had the highest top T cell clone frequencies.

Two lung cancer pathologists independently confirmed each histologic diagnosis. Libraries were prepared by immunoSEQ multiplex PCR; TCRdb keeps only in-frame clonotypes and omits some of them. The table has under 45,000 clones, approximately 80% seen once. In this sample, this clone turned up a few times. Its antigen remains unknown. This CDR3 spans 15 amino acids. Trimming stripped 9 bases from V and 1 base from J, with 19 bases between. The germline CDR1 and CDR2 sequences are MDHEN and SYDVKM. The chain has TRBV28 and TRBJ2-7; D could derive from TRBD1 or TRBD2 (5 bases each). This clonotype was sampled from a person aged 55 to 70 with lung adenocarcinoma. What was sequenced was FFPE invasive lung adenocarcinoma tissue. The CDR3 DNA reads as TGTGCCAGTTCAAGGGGAGCGGTAGATTCCTACGAGCAGTACTTC. This codes for CASSRGAVDSYEQYF.